This TCR beta chain was recorded in a study of cytomegalovirus exposure and HLA in healthy donors (dated by TCRdb to the late 2010s). Study-level background: In an earlier analysis of roughly 500 of the donors, approximately 260 Gb of sequence data and 100 million or so unique TCR beta sequences from roughly 200 million T cells were reported. Approximately 300 gigabases of sequencing data and tens of millions of unique TCR sequences made up an early release that covered approximately 620 HLA-typed donors. Of the roughly 410 genotyped donors, 80% to 90% were placed in the genetic ancestry cluster associated with self-reported Caucasian donors. The study aimed to test whether cataloging public T cell receptors could reveal signatures of past pathogen exposure. Using immunosequencing, the study profiled T cell repertoires from fewer than 850 subjects and related those repertoires to cytomegalovirus serostatus. A separate validation cohort of approximately 120 different subjects was used in addition to the roughly 670-subject first cohort. To predict cytomegalovirus infection status, the study combined high-throughput TCR immunosequencing, statistical association of individual TCRs with disease status, and machine learning. A later analysis re-examined previously published TCR beta repertoires from more than 650 donors and added high-resolution HLA genotyping to investigate patterns of TCR occurrence. The later analysis used no new phenotypic data to find candidate immune exposures, relying instead on TCR beta sequences and their occurrence across donors. An earlier analysis of roughly 600 of the donors used high-throughput TCR beta sequencing to judge whether each TCR beta V gene segment behaved as functional or pseudogenic. Donor age, sex, ethnicity and CMV serostatus were compiled together with the repertoire data. Genome-wide SNP genotypes for about 55% of the roughly 670 donors were used in a later genetic analysis, which treated that subset as a discovery cohort. Every repertoire in the discovery cohort had been generated on one and the same sequencing platform. HLA typing covered class I and class II loci at four-digit resolution. The number of typed donors differed by locus: roughly 620-630 for A, B, C, DRB1 and DQB1; 522 for DQA1; 600 to 610 for DPA1; and some 470 for DPB1. Roughly 5 DR-DQ haplotypes were handled as single units for association and clustering because linkage in the cohort was strong. Among several hundred genotyped donors of the cohort, an average of about 240,000 unique TCR beta nucleotide sequences was sequenced per donor, of which about 20% were non-productive.

The method behind the library was the immunoSEQ multiplex PCR assay. A mixture of 60 forward primers for TCR Vbeta segments and 13 reverse primers for TCR Jbeta segments was used in the multiplex PCR. A multiplex PCR assay on genomic DNA amplified the CDR3 region of rearranged TCR beta genes. On the Illumina HiSeq System, the amplified TCR beta libraries were sequenced as 87-base-pair reads. In the original analysis: Across the roughly 670 repertoires, a later analysis counted 80 million or so unique TCR beta chains, around 11 million of which were shared by at least two donors. To remove PCR and sequencing errors, raw reads were error-corrected and collapsed into unique sequences using a nearest-neighbor algorithm that merged closely related sequences. V, D and J gene segments were assigned by aligning CDR3 sequences to IMGT reference sequences. Each retained sequence needed at least a six-nucleotide match to both a V gene segment and a J gene segment. A rearrangement was called productive if the CDR3 had no stop codons and remained in frame with V and J, and every other rearrangement was called non-productive. CDR3 was defined according to IMGT convention as the region running from the second conserved V-encoded cysteine to the conserved J-encoded phenylalanine. Sequences without an unambiguous match to a single V gene segment were excluded from the earlier analysis of 500 to 700 of the donors. An earlier analysis of a few hundred of the donors called V segments functional above 56.7% productive rearrangements and segregating when the between-donor standard deviation exceeded 5%. A statistical classification framework was built for diagnosing cytomegalovirus status from the catalog of TCR beta chain sequences. V and J gene assignment, in a later analysis, came from comparing TCR nucleotide sequences with IMGT/GENE-DB human TR gene sequences. The TCRdist pipeline was used in a later analysis to assign CDR3 sequences and most-parsimonious VDJ recombination scenarios. In a later analysis, each TCR beta chain was defined by its CDR3 amino acid sequence together with its V-gene family, and reads lacking a unique V-gene family were excluded. To address suspected cross-contamination and a sequencing artifact, a later analysis removed 592 highly shared, low-generation-probability nucleotide sequences. In a later analysis, a clonal expansion index for each public chain was calculated from normalized within-repertoire ranks of inferred template counts. In a later analysis, generation probabilities were computed with a VDJ recombination model fitted to out-of-frame rearrangements, and the resulting probabilities were checked against IGoR. Hypergeometric tests were used in a later analysis to score TCR-TCR, TCR-HLA and TCR-CMV co-occurrence, with a repertoire-size bias correction applied to the TCR pairs. False discovery rates were estimated in a later analysis by permuting HLA or CMV assignments 20 times. In a later analysis, co-occurring TCRs were grouped using DBSCAN, and TCRdist sequence similarity was added for clustering within HLA-allele-positive subsets. Repertoires with fewer than 30,000 or more than 120,000 public chains were left out of co-occurrence clustering, as were five repertoires with anomalous nucleotide sharing. This immuneACCESS table, as held by TCRdb, lists in-frame sequences with V and J called but not all clones. Of the missing ones, under half trace to an unresolved V gene in checked studies; the others have no known cause. D and trimming come from the DNA, and the V and J calls and clone size come from that table. The sample table shows about 140,000 clones, and roughly 85% are seen once. The leading ten clones occupy 6.5% of the sample.

Results the study describes overall, beyond this receptor: Linkage disequilibrium might explain the correlated functional status among segregating V segments, but an unknown experimental factor could not be ruled out. It was suggested by the authors that the approach could potentially be generalized to other disease states and immunological phenotypes. Because some donors lacked HLA typing at each locus, the association tests relied only on the typed subset. Immune exposure information for the cohort was limited to CMV serostatus. When HLA alleles, especially DR and DQ, strongly co-occurred, TCR associations were difficult to assign to individual alleles. Three of the identified cytomegalovirus-associated TCR beta chains were confirmed in vitro to be specific for cytomegalovirus antigens. A cluster of highly shared sequence variants was judged likely to be a technical artifact of the sequencing pipeline. Most TCR sequences were observed very rarely across donors, whereas some public TCRs were present in many individuals. An earlier analysis of 450 to 750 of the donors showed that most TCR beta V segments appeared in productive rearrangements either about 87% or about 30% of the time, which broadly matched IMGT annotations. A later analysis reported that several top co-occurrence clusters appeared linked to parvovirus B19, influenza, CMV and Epstein-Barr virus. The study gave a list of 150 to 200 TCR beta chains associated with cytomegalovirus. In a later analysis, the rate of TCR association differed among HLA loci, with DRB1 alleles having the most associated TCRs and HLA-C alleles having the fewest. Most CMV-associated TCR beta chains appeared to be HLA-restricted in a later analysis, and the HLA associations seemed to be driven largely by CMV exposure. Roughly uniform sequencing depth across donors was assumed in presence/absence analyses, although this assumption may not hold. Cytomegalovirus status was reported to be diagnosed by the classifier with high specificity and sensitivity in both the original and validation cohorts. According to a later genetic analysis, donors in an Asian-associated ancestry cluster had fewer N-insertions in productive TCRs than the roughly 700-donor mean. Only TCR beta chains were sequenced in this cohort, and the absence of alpha or paired-chain data limited detectable features. A further reported finding was that TCR beta sequences accurately predicted the HLA-A and HLA-B alleles for most subjects in the first cohort. A later genetic analysis associated a missense DCLRE1C variant with V-gene and J-gene trimming of TCR beta chains, and an independent cohort replicated the association. Some IMGT-functional V segments, including TRBV6-2 and TRBV6-3, could not be told apart with the 87-base-pair reads, so those segments were excluded. A later analysis associated roughly 17,000 TCR beta sequences with specific HLA alleles at a false discovery rate of 0.05. In a later analysis, HLA-associated TCR beta chains were found to be more clonally expanded and to have lower generation probabilities than equally common non-associated chains. Because counts were too low, approximately 18 rarely observed V segments, including chromosome 9 orphons, were excluded from the earlier analysis of some 590 of the donors.

In regard to this clone: What this receptor recognizes is not known. The sample holds no much larger clone one base away, and base qualities are not on file.

The cohort was made up of several hundred healthy bone marrow donors. All cohort members were sampled while nominally healthy, although unrecorded immune exposures were likely present. The donor was CMV seropositive and was included in the group of around 300 seropositive cohort members. Every donor gave a peripheral blood sample, and the peripheral blood mononuclear cells from that sample were used for TCR beta sequencing. Genomic DNA was extracted from the blood cell samples with the Qiagen DNeasy Blood Extraction Kit. CDR1 SGHRS and CDR2 YFSETQ were looked up in the germline V gene. The CDR3 covers 20 residues, taking in both the cysteine and the phenylalanine. The DNA shown is the 60-base CDR3, in frame from base 1. The V end gives up 4 bases and the J end 3 bases, leaving 21 bases in the junction not matched to a gene.

The chain uses TRBV5-1 and TRBJ1-3; 8 of the junction bases match TRBD1. This clonotype originated in a man between 40 and 49 years old in good health and CMV-seropositive. The sample was PBMCs. The CDR3 protein: CASSRLTSPETGGRGNTIYF. The DNA sequence is TGCGCCAGCAGCCGACTTACATCCCCCGAAACAGGGGGTCGTGGAAACACCATATATTTT.